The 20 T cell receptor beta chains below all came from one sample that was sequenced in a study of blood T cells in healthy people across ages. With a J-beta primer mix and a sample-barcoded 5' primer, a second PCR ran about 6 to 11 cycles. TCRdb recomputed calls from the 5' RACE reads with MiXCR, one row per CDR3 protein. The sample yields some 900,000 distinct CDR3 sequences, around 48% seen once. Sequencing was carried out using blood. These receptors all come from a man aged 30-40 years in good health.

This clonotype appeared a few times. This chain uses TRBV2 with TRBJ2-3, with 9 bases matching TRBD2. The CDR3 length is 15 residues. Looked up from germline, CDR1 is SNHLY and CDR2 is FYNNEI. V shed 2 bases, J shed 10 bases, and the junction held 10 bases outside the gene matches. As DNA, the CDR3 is TGTGCCAGCAGTGAAATGGGGACTAGCTTATTTCCGCAGTATTTT. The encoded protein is CASSEMGTSLFPQYF.

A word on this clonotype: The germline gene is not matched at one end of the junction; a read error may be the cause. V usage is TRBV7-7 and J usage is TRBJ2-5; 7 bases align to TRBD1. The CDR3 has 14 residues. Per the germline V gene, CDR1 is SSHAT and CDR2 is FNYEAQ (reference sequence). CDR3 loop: CASSLTGRGETQYF. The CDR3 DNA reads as TGTGCTAGCAGCTTGACAGGGAGAGGGGAGACCCAGTACTTC.

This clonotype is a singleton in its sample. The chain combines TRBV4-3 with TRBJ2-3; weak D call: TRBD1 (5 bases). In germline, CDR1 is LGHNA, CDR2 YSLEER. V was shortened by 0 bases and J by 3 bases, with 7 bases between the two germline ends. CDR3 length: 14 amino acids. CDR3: CASSQDHRTDTQYF. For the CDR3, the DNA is TGCGCCAGCAGCCAAGATCACAGGACAGATACGCAGTATTTT.

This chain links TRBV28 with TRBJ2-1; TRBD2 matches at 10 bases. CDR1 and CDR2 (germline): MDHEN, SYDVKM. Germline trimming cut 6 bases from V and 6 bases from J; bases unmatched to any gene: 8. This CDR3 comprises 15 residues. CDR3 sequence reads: CASRLSGGAGNEQFF. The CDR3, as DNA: TGTGCCAGCAGGTTAAGCGGGGGGGCTGGCAATGAGCAGTTCTTC.

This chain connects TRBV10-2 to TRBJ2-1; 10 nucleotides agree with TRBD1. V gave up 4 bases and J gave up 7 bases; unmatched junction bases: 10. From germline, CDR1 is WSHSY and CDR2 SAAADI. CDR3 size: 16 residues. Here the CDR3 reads CASSGIRDRGENEQFF. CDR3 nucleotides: TGCGCCAGCAGTGGAATCCGGGACAGGGGTGAAAATGAGCAGTTCTTC.

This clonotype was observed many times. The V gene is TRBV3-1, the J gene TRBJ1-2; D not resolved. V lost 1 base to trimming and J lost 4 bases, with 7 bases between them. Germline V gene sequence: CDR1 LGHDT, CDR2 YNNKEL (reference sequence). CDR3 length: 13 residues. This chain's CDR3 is CASSQGGVYGYTF. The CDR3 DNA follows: TGTGCCAGCAGCCAAGGCGGAGTCTATGGCTACACCTTC. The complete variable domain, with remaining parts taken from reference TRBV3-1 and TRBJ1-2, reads DTAVSQTPKYLVTQMGNDKSIKCEQNLGHDTMYWYKQDSKKFLKIMFSYNNKELIINETVPNRFSPKSPDKAHLNLHINSLELGDSAVYFCASSQGGVYGYTFGSGTRLTVV.

This chain's CDR3 is CASRAFRGHEQYF. The DNA for the CDR3 is TGTGCCAGCAGGGCGTTCAGGGGCCACGAGCAGTACTTC. The chain links TRBV6-5 to TRBJ2-7; TRBD1 is a possible D gene (6 bases). Trimming stripped 6 bases from V and 5 bases from J, with 14 bases between. The CDR3 has 13 residues. CDR1 is MNHEY, CDR2 SVGAGI, per germline.

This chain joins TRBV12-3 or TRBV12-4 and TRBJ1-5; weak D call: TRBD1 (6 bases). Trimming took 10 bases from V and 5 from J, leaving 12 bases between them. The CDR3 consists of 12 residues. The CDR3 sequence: CAIGQWDQPQHF. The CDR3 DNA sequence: TGTGCCATCGGACAGTGGGATCAGCCCCAGCATTTT.

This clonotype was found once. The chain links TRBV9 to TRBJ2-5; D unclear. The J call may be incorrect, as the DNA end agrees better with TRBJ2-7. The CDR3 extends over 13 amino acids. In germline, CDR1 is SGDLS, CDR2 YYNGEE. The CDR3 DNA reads TGTGCCAGCAGCGTAGAGGGTTTTAGCGAGCAGTACTTC. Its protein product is CASSVEGFSEQYF.

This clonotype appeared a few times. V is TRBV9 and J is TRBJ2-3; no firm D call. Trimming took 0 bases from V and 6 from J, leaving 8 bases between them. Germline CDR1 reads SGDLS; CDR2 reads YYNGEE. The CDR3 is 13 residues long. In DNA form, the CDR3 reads TGTGCCAGCAGCGTAGACGGTAGGGATACGCAGTATTTT. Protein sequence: CASSVDGRDTQYF.

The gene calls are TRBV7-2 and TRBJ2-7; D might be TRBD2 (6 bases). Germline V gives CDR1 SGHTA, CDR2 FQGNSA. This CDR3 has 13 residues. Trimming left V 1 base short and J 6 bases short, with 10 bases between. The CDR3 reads CASSLGGASEQYF. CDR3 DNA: TGTGCCAGCAGCTTAGGCGGGGCCTCCGAGCAGTACTTC.

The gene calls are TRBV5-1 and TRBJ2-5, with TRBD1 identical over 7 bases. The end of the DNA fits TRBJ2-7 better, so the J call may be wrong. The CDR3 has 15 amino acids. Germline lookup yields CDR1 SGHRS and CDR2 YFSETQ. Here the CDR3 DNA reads TGCGCCAGCAACCAAGGGACAGCTGCCATCTACGAGCAGTACTTC. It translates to CASNQGTAAIYEQYF.

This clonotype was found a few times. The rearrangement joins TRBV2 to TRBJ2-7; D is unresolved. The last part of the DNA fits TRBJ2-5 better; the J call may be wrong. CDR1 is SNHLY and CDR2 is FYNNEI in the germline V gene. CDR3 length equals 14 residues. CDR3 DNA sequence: TGTGCCAGCAGTGAAGGGGTCGCCCCAGAGACCCAGTACTTC. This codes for CASSEGVAPETQYF.

CDR3: CASSPAVRNQPNYGYTF. The CDR3 coding sequence is TGTGCCAGCAGTCCAGCCGTCAGGAATCAACCTAACTATGGCTACACCTTC. The chain combines TRBV28 with TRBJ1-2; D unclear. CDR3 size: 17 residues. From germline, CDR1 is MDHEN and CDR2 SYDVKM. Trimming stripped 5 bases from V and 0 bases from J, with 19 bases between.

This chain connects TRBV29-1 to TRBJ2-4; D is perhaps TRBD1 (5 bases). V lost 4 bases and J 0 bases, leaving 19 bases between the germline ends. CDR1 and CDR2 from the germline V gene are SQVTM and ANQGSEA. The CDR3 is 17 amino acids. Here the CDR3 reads CSVVRVMGQIAKNIQYF. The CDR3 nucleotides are TGCAGCGTTGTCCGGGTGATGGGGCAGATAGCCAAAAACATTCAGTACTTC.

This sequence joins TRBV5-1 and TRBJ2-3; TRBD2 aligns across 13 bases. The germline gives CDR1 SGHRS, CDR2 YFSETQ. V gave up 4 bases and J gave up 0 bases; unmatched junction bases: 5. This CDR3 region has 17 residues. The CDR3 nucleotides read TGCGCCAGCAGCACGGGACTAGCGGGGATTAGCACAGATACGCAGTATTTT. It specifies CASSTGLAGISTDTQYF.

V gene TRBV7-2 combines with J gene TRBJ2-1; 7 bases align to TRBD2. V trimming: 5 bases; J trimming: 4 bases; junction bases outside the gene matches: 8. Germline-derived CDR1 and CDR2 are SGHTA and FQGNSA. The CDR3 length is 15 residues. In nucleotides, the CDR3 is TGTGCCAGCAGCGGGAGCGGGGAGGCGTACAATGAGCAGTTCTTC. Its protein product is CASSGSGEAYNEQFF.

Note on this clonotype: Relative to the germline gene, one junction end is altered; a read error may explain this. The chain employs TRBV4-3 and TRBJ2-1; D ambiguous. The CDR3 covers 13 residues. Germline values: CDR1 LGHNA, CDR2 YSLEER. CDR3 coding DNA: TGCGCCGGCAGCGCGCGGCCGGCGGATGAGCAGTTCTTC. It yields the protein CAGSARPADEQFF.

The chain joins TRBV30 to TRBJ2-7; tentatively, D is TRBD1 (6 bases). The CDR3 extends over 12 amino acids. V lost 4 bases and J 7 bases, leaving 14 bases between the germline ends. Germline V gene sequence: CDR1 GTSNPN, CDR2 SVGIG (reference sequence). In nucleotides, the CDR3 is TGTGCCTGGACCCTCGACAGGCAAGAGCAGTACTTC. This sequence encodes CAWTLDRQEQYF.

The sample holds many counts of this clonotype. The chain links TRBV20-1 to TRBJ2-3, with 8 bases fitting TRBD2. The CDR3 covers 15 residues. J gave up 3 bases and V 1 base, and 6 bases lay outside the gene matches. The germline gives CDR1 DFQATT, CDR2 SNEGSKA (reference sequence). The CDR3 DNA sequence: TGCAGTGCTAGAGGTGGCGGGGGGTTGACAGATACGCAGTATTTT. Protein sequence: CSARGGGGLTDTQYF.